The clone carrying this T cell receptor beta chain showed up just a few times. Its antigen is still unknown. This sample stems from a study of blood T cells in healthy people across ages. Study results and limitations: What prevented conclusive comparison of naive and antigen-experienced cells was that PBMCs were unsorted.

Using a J-beta primer mix together with a sample-barcoded 5' primer, a second PCR was run for roughly 6 to 11 cycles. TCRdb fed the 5' RACE reads into MiXCR, producing one record per CDR3 protein. The sample yields roughly 2 million distinct CDR3 sequences, around 48% seen once. The CDR3 is made up of 12 amino acids. V was trimmed by 7 bases and J by 3 bases, leaving 12 bases between them. The germline CDR1 and CDR2 sequences are SQVTM and ANQGSEA. There were healthy Caucasian individuals from Russia, aged roughly 6 to 90, serving as donors. The TCR comes from a woman in her thirties or forties in good health. V usage is TRBV29-1 and J usage is TRBJ1-2, with D hard to call. The source material was blood. CDR3: CSAENSYYGYTF. CDR3 DNA sequence: TGCAGCGCCGAGAATTCCTACTATGGCTACACCTTC.